The 11 T cell receptor beta chains below were found in one sample sequenced in a study of cytomegalovirus exposure and HLA in healthy donors. Libraries were prepared by immunoSEQ multiplex PCR; TCRdb keeps only in-frame clonotypes and omits some of them. The table lists 200,000 or so clones, approximately 82% of them singletons. Sequencing used PBMCs. These receptor sequences come from a woman under 40 in good health and CMV-seropositive.

The V and J genes are TRBV7-9 and TRBJ2-1, with 11 bases lining up with TRBD2. Germline CDR1 is SEHNR and CDR2 is FQNEAQ (reference sequence). CDR3 size: 15 residues. The V gene end was trimmed by 7 bases and the J gene end by 4 bases; junction bases not matched to a gene: 6. CDR3 amino acids: CASTRGTSGYNEQFF. CDR3 bases: TGTGCCAGCACCCGAGGGACTAGCGGTTACAATGAGCAGTTCTTC.

The chain joins TRBV5-1 to TRBJ1-4, with D hard to call. Germline V lookup: CDR1 SGHRS, CDR2 YFSETQ. Deletions cut 2 bases from V and 4 bases from J, with 9 bases between. CDR3 size: 14 residues. Written as DNA, the CDR3 is TGCGCCAGCAGCTTTTCTGGGAGTAATGAAAAACTGTTTTTT. It encodes CASSFSGSNEKLFF.

The chain carries TRBV29-1 and TRBJ2-1; 8 positions match TRBD2. Germline assignment: CDR1 SQVTM and CDR2 ANQGSEA. CDR3 size: 17 residues. The V and J ends lost 0 bases and 2 bases, in that order; junction bases with no gene match: 9. CDR3 residues: CSVEDPLLAATYNEQFF. The CDR3 nucleotides read TGCAGCGTTGAAGATCCCCTACTAGCGGCGACCTACAATGAGCAGTTCTTC.

This chain uses TRBV4-1 with TRBJ1-4; D gene unclear. The germline CDR1 and CDR2 sequences are MGHRA and YSYEKL. The length of the CDR3 is 16 residues. V was trimmed by 2 bases and J by 0 bases, leaving 10 bases between them. CDR3 bases: TGCGCCAGCAGCCAACCGTTCCTCGCAACTAATGAAAAACTGTTTTTT. Its translation is CASSQPFLATNEKLFF.

V and J are TRBV5-1 and TRBJ2-2; the D gene is possibly TRBD1 (6 bases). The germline CDR1 and CDR2 sequences are SGHRS and YFSETQ. The germline V and J ends were trimmed by 5 bases and 5 bases, with 10 bases remaining between them. The CDR3 length is 13 residues. CDR3 bases: TGCGCCAGCAGACAGGGAAGTACCGGGGAGCTGTTTTTT. The encoded protein is CASRQGSTGELFF.

Details on this clone: One junction end does not reproduce the germline sequence, and a read error may be involved. The V call is TRBV2, the J call TRBJ1-2; the D is unclear. Germline values: CDR1 SNHLY, CDR2 FYNNEI. The CDR3 has 12 residues. In DNA, the CDR3 is TGTGCCAGCGGTGACGGGGTGCGGGGCTACACCTTC. Translated: CASGDGVRGYTF.

The chain carries TRBV30 and TRBJ1-5; TRBD1 aligns across 10 bases. The CDR3 contains 13 residues. V dropped 3 bases and J dropped 9; count of bases not matched to a gene: 5. The germline V gene has CDR1 GTSNPN and CDR2 SVGIG (reference sequence). The CDR3 coding sequence is TGTGCCTGGAGGGGACAGGGGATCGGGCCCCAGCATTTT. Encoded protein: CAWRGQGIGPQHF.

This clone came up a few times. V gene TRBV27 combines with J gene TRBJ1-1, with D possibly being TRBD1 (5 bases). The germline V and J ends were trimmed by 5 bases and 5 bases, with 15 bases remaining between them. Germline lookup yields CDR1 MNHEY and CDR2 SMNVEV (reference sequence). This CDR3 contains 14 residues. CDR3 sequence reads: CASSPRGGWTEAFF. Here the CDR3 DNA reads TGTGCCAGCAGTCCCCGGGGGGGTTGGACTGAAGCTTTCTTT.

The rearrangement uses TRBV9 and TRBJ1-1; 7 bases match TRBD1. J was trimmed by 4 bases and V by 4 bases; bases with no gene match: 7. The CDR3 has 14 residues. Germline V gene data show CDR1 as SGDLS and CDR2 as YYNGEE. CDR3: CASSTHRGGTEAFF. CDR3 bases: TGTGCCAGCAGCACCCACAGGGGAGGCACTGAAGCTTTCTTT.

V and J are TRBV2 and TRBJ2-5; 9 nucleotides agree with TRBD1. V lost 6 bases, J lost 4 bases, and 9 bases stayed unmatched. This CDR3 region has 15 residues. CDR1 SNHLY and CDR2 FYNNEI come from the germline V gene. Here the CDR3 reads CASSPTRTGAETQYF. CDR3 bases: TGTGCCAGCAGCCCGACAAGGACAGGGGCAGAGACCCAGTACTTC.

The chain recombines TRBV5-1 with TRBJ1-2, with a tentative D call TRBD1 (6 bases). Germline-derived CDR1 and CDR2 are SGHRS and YFSETQ. Trimming took off 0 bases at V and 8 bases at J, with 11 bases between the two ends. The CDR3 totals 13 residues. In nucleotides, the CDR3 is TGCGCCAGCAGCTTGGACAGGGCAGGGGGCTACACCTTC. Its protein product is CASSLDRAGGYTF.